This TCR beta chain was recovered during a study of vaccination effects on CD4 cells after COVID-19. Findings and caveats of the study: Both infection-induced and vaccine-induced clones contracted markedly at late post-vaccination timepoints.

Under the ViraFEST assay, PBMC were stimulated with viral peptide pools so that antigen-specific CD4+ T cells expanded. Sequencing was performed afterwards. Cells that had been cultured for less than 13 days were the source of isolated CD4+ T cells. Vaccine recipients had no previous SARS-CoV-2 infection; their nucleocapsid antibodies were negative. Sequencing was performed with immunoSEQ multiplex PCR; in TCRdb, only in-frame clones are kept and a portion is missing. The table records about 61,000 clones, roughly 76% of them present only once. CDR3 length: 16 amino acids. Trimming shortened V by 0 bases and J by 1 base, and 13 bases separated the two germline ends. Germline V lookup: CDR1 MGHRA, CDR2 YSYEKL. A note on this clone: Its antigen is still unknown.

This clonotype was obtained from a human donor who received a COVID-19 vaccine. Specimen: CD4+ T cells from PBMCs cultured with HCoV-229E spike peptides, collected before COVID-19 vaccination. The genes are TRBV4-1 and TRBJ2-7; no firm D call. In nucleotides, the CDR3 is TGCGCCAGCAGCCAAGAACCGCATCGAGAGTCCTACGAGCAGTACGTC. Translation gives CASSQEPHRESYEQYV.